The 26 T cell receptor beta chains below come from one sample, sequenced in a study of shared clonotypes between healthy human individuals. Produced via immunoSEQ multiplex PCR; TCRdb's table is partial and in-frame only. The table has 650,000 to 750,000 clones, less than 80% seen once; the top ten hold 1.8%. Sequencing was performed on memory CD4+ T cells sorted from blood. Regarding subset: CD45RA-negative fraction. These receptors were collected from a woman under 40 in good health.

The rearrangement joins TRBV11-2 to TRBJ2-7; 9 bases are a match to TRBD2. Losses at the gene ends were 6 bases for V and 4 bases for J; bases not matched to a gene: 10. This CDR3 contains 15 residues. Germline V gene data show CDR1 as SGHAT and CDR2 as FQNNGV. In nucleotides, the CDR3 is TGTGCCAGCAGGGTTAGCGGGAGAGGTCTGTACGAGCAGTACTTC. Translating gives CASRVSGRGLYEQYF.

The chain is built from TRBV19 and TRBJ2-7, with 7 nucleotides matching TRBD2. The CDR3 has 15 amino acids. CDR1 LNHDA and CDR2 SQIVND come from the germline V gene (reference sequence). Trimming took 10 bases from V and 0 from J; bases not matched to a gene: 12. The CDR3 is CATSYRRTSSYEQYF. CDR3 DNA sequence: TGTGCCACTTCCTACAGGCGGACTAGCTCCTACGAGCAGTACTTC.

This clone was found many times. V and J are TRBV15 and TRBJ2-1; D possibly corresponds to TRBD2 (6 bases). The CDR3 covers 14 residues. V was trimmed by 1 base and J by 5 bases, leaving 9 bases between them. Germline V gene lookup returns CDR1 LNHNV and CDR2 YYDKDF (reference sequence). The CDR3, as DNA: TGTGCCACCAGCAGAGCGGGACTCAACAATGAGCAGTTCTTC. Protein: CATSRAGLNNEQFF. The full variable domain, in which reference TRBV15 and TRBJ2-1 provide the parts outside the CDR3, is DAMVIQNPRYQVTQFGKPVTLSCSQTLNHNVMYWYQQKSSQAPKLLFHYYDKDFNNEADTPDNFQSRRPNTSFCFLDIRSPGLGDTAMYLCATSRAGLNNEQFFGPGTRLTVL.

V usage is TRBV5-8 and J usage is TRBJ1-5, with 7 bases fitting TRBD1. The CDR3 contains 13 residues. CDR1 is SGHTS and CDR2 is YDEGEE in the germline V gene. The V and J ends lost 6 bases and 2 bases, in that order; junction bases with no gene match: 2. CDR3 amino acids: CASIGGGNQPQHF. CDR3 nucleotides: TGTGCCAGCATAGGGGGCGGCAATCAGCCCCAGCATTTT. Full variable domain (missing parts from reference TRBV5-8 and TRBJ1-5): EAGVTQSPTHLIKTRGQQATLRCSPISGHTSVYWYQQALGLGLQFLLWYDEGEERNRGNFPPRFSGRQFPNYSSELNVNALELEDSALYLCASIGGGNQPQHFGDGTRLSIL.

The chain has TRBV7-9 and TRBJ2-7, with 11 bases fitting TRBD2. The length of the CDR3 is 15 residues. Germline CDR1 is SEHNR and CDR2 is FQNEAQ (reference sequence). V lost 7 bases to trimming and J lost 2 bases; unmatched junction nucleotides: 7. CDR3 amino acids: CASTRTSGPTYEQYF. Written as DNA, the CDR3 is TGTGCCAGCACCAGGACTAGCGGGCCTACCTACGAGCAGTACTTC.

CDR3 sequence (DNA): TGCAGCGTTGCAGGGCTCAGGGCAGGGAAGGAGGAGACCCAGTACTTC. Its protein is CSVAGLRAGKEETQYF. The chain combines TRBV29-1 with TRBJ2-5; D is possibly TRBD1 (5 bases). The CDR3 totals 16 residues. The V and J ends lost 4 bases and 5 bases respectively, with 23 bases between them. Germline CDR1 reads SQVTM; CDR2 reads ANQGSEA.

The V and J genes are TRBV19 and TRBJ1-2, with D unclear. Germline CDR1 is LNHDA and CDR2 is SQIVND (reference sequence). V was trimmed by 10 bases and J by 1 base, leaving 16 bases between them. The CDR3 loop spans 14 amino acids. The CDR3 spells CATQFGPVNYGYTF. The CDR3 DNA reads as TGTGCCACCCAGTTTGGGCCGGTTAACTATGGCTACACCTTC.

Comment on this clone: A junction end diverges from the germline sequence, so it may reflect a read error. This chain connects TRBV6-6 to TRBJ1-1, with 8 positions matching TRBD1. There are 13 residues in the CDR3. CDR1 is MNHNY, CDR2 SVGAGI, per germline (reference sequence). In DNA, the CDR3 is TGTGCCAGCAGTACCACGACAGGGGCAAACGGCGGCTTT. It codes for CASSTTTGANGGF.

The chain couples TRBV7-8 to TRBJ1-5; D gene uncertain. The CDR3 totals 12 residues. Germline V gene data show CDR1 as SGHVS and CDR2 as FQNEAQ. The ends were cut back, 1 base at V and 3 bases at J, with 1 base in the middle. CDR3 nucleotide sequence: TGTGCCAGCAGCTTAGTCAATCAGCCCCAGCATTTT. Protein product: CASSLVNQPQHF.

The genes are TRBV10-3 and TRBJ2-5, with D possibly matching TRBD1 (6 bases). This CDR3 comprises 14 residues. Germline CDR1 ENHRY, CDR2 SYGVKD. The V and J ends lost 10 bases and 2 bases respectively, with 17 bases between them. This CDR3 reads CATLSPGQQETQYF. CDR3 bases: TGTGCCACCTTGAGTCCGGGACAACAAGAGACCCAGTACTTC.

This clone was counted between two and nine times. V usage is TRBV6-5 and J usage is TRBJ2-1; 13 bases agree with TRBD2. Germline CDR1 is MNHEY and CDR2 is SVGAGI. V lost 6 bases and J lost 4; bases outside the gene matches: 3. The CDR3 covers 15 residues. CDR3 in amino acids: CASRRGLAGYNEQFF. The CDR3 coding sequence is TGTGCCAGCAGAAGGGGACTAGCGGGGTACAATGAGCAGTTCTTC.

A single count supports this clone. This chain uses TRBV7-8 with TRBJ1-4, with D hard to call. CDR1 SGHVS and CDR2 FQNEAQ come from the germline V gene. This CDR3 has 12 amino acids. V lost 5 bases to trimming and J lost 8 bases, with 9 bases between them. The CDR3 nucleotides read TGTGCCAGCAGCCGCATGAGAGAAAAACTGTTTTTT. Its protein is CASSRMREKLFF.

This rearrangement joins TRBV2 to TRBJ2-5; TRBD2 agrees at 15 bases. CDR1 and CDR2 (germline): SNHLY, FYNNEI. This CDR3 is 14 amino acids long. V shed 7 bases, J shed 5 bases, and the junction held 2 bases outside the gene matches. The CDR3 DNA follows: TGTGCCAGCAAAGGACTAGCGGGAGGGGAGACCCAGTACTTC. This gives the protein CASKGLAGGETQYF.

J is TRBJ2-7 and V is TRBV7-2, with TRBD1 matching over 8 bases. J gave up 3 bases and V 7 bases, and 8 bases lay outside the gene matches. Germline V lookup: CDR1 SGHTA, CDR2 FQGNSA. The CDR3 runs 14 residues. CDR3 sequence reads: CASNGQGSHYEQYF. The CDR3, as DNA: TGTGCCAGCAACGGACAGGGATCGCACTACGAGCAGTACTTC.

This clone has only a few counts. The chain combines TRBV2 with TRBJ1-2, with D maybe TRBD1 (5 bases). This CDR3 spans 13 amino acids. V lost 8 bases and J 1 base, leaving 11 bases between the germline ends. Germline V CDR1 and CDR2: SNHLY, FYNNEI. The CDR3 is CASGQGVNYGYTF. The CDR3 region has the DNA TGTGCCAGCGGGCAGGGCGTTAACTATGGCTACACCTTC.

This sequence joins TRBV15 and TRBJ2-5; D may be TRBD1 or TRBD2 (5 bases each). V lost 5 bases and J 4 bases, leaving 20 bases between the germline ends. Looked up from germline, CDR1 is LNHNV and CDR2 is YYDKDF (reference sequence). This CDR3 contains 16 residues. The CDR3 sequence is CATSPGAQSVLETQYF. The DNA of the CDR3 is TGTGCCACCAGCCCCGGGGCCCAATCAGTTTTAGAGACCCAGTACTTC. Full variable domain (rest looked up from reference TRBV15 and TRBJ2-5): DAMVIQNPRYQVTQFGKPVTLSCSQTLNHNVMYWYQQKSSQAPKLLFHYYDKDFNNEADTPDNFQSRRPNTSFCFLDIRSPGLGDTAMYLCATSPGAQSVLETQYFGPGTRLLVL.

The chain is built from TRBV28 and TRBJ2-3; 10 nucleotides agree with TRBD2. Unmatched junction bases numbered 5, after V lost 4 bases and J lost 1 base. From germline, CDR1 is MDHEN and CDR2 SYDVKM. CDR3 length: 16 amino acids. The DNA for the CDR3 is TGTGCCAGCAGTTCAAGCGGGAGGGCCCGCACAGATACGCAGTATTTT. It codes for CASSSSGRARTDTQYF.

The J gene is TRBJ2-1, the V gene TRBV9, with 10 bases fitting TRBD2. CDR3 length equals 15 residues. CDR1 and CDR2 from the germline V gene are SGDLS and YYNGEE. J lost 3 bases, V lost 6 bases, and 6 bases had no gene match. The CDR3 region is CASTTSGRGYNEQFF. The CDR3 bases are TGTGCCAGCACCACAAGCGGGAGGGGCTACAATGAGCAGTTCTTC.

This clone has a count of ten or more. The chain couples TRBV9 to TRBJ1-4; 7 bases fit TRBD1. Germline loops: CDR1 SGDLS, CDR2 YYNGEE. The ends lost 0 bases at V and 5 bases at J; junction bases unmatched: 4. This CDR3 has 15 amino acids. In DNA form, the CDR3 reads TGTGCCAGCAGCGTAGCTAGGGGACAGAATGAAAAACTGTTTTTT. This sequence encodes CASSVARGQNEKLFF.

The CDR3 loop reads CASSFMSTEAFF. The CDR3 DNA is TGTGCCAGCTCATTTATGAGCACTGAAGCTTTCTTT. The genes are TRBV18 and TRBJ1-1; D is undetermined. Germline V lookup: CDR1 KGHSH, CDR2 LQKENI. V lost 5 bases and J 4 bases, leaving 8 bases between the germline ends. This CDR3 region has 12 residues.

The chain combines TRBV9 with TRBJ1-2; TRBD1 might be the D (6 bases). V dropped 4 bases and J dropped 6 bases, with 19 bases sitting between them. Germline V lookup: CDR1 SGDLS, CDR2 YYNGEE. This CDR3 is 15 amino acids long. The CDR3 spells CASSPGGGAGDGYTF. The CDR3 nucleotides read TGTGCCAGCAGCCCGGGGGGGGGCGCGGGAGATGGCTACACCTTC.

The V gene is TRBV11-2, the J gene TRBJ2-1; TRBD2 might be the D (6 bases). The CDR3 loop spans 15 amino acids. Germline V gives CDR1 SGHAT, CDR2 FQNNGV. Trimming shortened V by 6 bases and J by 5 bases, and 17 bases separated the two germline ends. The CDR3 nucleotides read TGTGCCAGCAGGACTTATGGGGGGAGCCACAATGAGCAGTTCTTC. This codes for CASRTYGGSHNEQFF.

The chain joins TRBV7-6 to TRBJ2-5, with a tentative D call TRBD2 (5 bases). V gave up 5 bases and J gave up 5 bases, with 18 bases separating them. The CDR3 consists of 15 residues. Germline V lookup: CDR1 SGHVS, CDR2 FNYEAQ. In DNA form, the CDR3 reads TGTGCCAGCAGCGCCGCCTCCGGGATTCCTGAGACCCAGTACTTC. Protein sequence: CASSAASGIPETQYF.

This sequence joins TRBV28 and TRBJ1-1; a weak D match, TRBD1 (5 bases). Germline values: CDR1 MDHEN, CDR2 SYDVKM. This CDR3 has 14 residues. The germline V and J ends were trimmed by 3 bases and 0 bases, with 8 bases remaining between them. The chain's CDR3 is CASSLDTLNTEAFF. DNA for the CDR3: TGTGCCAGCAGTTTGGACACCTTGAACACTGAAGCTTTCTTT.

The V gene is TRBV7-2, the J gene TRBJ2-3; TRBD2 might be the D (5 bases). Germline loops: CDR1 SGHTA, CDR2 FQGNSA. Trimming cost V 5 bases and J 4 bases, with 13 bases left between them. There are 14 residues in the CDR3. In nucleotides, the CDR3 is TGTGCCAGCAGCCCCTGGTTGAGGGCAGATACGCAGTATTTT. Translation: CASSPWLRADTQYF.

The CDR3 spells CASSQGYQETQYF. The CDR3 DNA is TGTGCCAGCAGCCAAGGGTACCAAGAGACCCAGTACTTC. V and J are TRBV5-4 and TRBJ2-5; D call uncertain. The CDR3 covers 13 residues. Germline values: CDR1 SGHNT, CDR2 YYREEE (reference sequence). The V and J ends lost 4 bases and 0 bases respectively, with 7 bases between them.